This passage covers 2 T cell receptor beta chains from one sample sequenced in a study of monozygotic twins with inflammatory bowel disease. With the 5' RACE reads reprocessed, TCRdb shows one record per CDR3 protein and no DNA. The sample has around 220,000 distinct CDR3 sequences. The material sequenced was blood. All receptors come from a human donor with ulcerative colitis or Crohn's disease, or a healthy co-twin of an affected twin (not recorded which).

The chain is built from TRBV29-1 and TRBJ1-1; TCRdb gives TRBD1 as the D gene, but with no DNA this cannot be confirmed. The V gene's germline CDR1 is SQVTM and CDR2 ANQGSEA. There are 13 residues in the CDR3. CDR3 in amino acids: CSVQGQGGTEAFF.

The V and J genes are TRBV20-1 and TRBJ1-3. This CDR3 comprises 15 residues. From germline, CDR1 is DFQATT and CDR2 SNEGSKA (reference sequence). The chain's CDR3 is CSARDSRVPGNTIYF.